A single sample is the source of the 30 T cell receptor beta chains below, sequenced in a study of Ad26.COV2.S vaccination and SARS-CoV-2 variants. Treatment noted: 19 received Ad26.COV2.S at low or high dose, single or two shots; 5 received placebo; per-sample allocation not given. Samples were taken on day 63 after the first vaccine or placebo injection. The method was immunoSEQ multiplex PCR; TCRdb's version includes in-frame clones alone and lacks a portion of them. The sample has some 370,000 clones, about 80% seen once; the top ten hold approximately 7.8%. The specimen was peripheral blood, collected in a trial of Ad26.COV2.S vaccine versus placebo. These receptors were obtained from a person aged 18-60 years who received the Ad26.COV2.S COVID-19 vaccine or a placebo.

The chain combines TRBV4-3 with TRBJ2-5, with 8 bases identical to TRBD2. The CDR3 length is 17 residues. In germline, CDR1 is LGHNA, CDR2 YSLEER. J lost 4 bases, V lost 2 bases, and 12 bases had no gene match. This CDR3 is CASSQMAGGASGETQYF. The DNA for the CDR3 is TGCGCCAGCAGCCAAATGGCCGGGGGGGCTAGCGGAGAGACCCAGTACTTC.

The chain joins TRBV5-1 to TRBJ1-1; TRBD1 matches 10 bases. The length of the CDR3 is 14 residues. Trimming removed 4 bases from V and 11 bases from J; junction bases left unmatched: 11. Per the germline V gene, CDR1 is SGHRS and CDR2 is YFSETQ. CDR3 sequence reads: CASSPTGGEGVAFF. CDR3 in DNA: TGCGCCAGCAGCCCGACAGGGGGCGAGGGCGTTGCTTTCTTT.

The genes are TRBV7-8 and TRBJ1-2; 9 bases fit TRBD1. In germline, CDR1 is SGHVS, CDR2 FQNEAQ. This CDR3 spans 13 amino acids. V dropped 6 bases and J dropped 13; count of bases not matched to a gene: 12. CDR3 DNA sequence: TGTGCCAGCAGTTCCAGACAGGGGGGAATACTCACCTTC. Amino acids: CASSSRQGGILTF.

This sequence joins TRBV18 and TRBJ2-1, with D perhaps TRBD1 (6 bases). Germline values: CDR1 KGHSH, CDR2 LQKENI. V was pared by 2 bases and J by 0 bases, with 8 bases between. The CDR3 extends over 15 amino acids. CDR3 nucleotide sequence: TGTGCCAGCTCACCATACAGGGCCTCCTACAATGAGCAGTTCTTC. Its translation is CASSPYRASYNEQFF.

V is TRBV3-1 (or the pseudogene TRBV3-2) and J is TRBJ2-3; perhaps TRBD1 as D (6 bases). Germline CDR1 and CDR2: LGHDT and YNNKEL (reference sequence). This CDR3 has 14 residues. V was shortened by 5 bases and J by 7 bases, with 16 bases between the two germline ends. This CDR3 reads CASSLGRGWYTQYF. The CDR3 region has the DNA TGTGCCAGCAGCTTGGGCAGGGGCTGGTATACGCAGTATTTT.

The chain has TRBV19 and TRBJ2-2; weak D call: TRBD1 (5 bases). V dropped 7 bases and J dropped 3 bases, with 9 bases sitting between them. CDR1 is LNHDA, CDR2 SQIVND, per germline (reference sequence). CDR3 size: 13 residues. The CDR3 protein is CASKTADTGELFF. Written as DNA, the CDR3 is TGTGCCAGTAAGACAGCAGACACCGGGGAGCTGTTTTTT.

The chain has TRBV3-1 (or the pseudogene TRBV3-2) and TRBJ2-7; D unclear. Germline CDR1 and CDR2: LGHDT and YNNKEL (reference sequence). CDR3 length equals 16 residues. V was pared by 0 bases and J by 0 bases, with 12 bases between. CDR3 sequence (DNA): TGTGCCAGCAGCCAAGAGGGCCAGCCATCCTCCTACGAGCAGTACTTC. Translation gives CASSQEGQPSSYEQYF.

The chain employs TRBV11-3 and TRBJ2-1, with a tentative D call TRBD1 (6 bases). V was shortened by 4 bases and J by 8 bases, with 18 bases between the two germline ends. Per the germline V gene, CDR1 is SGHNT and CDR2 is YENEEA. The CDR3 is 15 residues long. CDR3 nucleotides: TGTGCCAGCAGCTCCTGGACAGTGCCGACCGATGAGCAGTTCTTC. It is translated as CASSSWTVPTDEQFF.

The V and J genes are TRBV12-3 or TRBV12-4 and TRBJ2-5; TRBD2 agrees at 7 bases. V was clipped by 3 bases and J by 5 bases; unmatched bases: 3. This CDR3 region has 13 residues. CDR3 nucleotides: TGTGCCAGCAGTTTTTCCGGGGGGGAGACCCAGTACTTC. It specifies CASSFSGGETQYF.

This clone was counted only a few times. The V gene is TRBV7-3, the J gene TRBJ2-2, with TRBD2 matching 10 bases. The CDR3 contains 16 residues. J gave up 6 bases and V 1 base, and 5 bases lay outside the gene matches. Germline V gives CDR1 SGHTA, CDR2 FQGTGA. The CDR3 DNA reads TGTGCCAGCAGCTTAATGCCTAGCGGGAGTTCCGGGGAGCTGTTTTTT. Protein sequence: CASSLMPSGSSGELFF. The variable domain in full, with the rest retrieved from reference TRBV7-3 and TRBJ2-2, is GAGVSQTPSNKVTEKGKYVELRCDPISGHTALYWYRQSLGQGPEFLIYFQGTGAADDSGLPNDRFFAVRPEGSVSTLKIQRTERGDSAVYLCASSLMPSGSSGELFFGEGSRLTVL.

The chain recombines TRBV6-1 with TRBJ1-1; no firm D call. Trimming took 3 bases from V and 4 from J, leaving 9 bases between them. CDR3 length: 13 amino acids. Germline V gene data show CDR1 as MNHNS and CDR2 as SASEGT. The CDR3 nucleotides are TGTGCCAGCAGTGATGGGAGAGGCACTGAAGCTTTCTTT. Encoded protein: CASSDGRGTEAFF.

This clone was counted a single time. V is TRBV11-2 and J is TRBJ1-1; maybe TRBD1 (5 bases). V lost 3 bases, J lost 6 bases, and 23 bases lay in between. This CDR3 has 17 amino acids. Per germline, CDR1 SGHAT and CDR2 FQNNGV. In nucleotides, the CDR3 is TGTGCCAGCAGCTTGTTGCCCTTACTACAGGTGCACCCTGAAGCTTTCTTT. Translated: CASSLLPLLQVHPEAFF.

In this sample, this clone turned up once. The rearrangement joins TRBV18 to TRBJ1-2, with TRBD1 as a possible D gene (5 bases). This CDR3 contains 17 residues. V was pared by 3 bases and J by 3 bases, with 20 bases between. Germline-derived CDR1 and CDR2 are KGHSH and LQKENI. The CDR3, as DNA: TGTGCCAGCTCACCCCGTCCATGGGGCGATGTGGACTATGGCTACACCTTC. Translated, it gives CASSPRPWGDVDYGYTF.

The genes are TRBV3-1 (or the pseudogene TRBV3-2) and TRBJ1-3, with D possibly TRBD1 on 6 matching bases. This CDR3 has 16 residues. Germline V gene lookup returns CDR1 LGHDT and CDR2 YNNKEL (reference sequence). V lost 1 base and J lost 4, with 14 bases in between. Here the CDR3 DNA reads TGTGCCAGCAGCCAAGCTACAGGGACCACGGGAAACACCATATATTTT. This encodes CASSQATGTTGNTIYF.

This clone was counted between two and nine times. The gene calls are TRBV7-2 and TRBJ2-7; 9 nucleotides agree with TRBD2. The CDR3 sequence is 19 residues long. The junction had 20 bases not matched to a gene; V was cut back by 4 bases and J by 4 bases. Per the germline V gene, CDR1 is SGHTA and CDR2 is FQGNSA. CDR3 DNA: TGTGCCAGCAGCTCCCATTCCGCTTTGACTAGCGGACCCTCGTACGAGCAGTACTTC. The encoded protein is CASSSHSALTSGPSYEQYF.

The CDR3 reads CASSEWGGTGEKLFF. The CDR3 nucleotides read TGTGCCAGCAGTGAATGGGGTGGGACAGGAGAAAAACTGTTTTTT. The chain combines TRBV25-1 with TRBJ1-4, with TRBD1 identical over 8 bases. Germline trimming cut 1 base from V and 8 bases from J; bases unmatched to any gene: 6. The germline gives CDR1 MGHDK, CDR2 SYGVNS. CDR3 length equals 15 residues.

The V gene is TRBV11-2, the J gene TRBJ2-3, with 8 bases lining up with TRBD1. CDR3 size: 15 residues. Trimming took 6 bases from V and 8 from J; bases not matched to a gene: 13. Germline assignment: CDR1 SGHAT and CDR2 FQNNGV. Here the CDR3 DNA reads TGTGCCAGCAGTTATTCTCGACAGGGGATAGGTACGCAGTATTTT. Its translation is CASSYSRQGIGTQYF.

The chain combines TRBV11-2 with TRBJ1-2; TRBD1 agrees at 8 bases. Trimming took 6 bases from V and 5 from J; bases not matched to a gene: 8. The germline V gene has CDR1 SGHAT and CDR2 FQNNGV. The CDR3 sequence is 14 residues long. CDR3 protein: CASRTRGRDYGYTF. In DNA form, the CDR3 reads TGTGCCAGCAGAACCAGGGGGCGAGATTATGGCTACACCTTC.

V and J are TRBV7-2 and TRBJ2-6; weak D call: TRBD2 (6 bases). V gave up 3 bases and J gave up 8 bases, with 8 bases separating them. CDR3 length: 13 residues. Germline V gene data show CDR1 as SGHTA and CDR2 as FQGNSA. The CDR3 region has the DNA TGTGCCAGCAGCTTCGGGGGAACCAACGTCCTGACTTTC. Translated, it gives CASSFGGTNVLTF. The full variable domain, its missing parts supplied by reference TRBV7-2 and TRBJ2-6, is GAGVSQSPSNKVTEKGKDVELRCDPISGHTALYWYRQSLGQGLEFLIYFQGNSAPDKSGLPSDRFSAERTGGSVSTLTIQRTQQEDSAVYLCASSFGGTNVLTFGAGSRLTVL.

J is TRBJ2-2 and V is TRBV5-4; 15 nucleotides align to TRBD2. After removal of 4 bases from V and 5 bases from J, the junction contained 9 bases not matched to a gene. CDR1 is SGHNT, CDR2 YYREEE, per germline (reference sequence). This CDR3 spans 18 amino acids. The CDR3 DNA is TGTGCCAGCAGCGGGACTAGCGGGAGGAGGGTAACAACCGGGGAGCTGTTTTTT. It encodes CASSGTSGRRVTTGELFF.

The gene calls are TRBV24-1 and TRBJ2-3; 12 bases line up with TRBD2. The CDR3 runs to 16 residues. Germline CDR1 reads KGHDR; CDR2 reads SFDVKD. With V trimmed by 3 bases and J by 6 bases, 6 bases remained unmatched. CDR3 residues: CATSDPTSGSLDTQYF. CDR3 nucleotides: TGTGCCACCAGTGATCCGACTAGCGGGAGTCTGGATACGCAGTATTTT.

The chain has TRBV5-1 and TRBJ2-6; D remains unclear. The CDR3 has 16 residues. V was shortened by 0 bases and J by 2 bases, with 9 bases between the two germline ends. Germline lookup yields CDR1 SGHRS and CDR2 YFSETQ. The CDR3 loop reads CASSLDLQPGANVLTF. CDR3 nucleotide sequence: TGCGCCAGCAGCTTGGACTTGCAGCCTGGGGCCAACGTCCTGACTTTC.

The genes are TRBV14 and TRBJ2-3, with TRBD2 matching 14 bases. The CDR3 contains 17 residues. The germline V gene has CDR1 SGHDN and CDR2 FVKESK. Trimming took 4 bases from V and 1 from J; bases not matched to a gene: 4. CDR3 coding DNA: TGTGCCAGCAGCCGCGGACTAGCGGGAGGAGGCACAGATACGCAGTATTTT. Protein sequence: CASSRGLAGGGTDTQYF.

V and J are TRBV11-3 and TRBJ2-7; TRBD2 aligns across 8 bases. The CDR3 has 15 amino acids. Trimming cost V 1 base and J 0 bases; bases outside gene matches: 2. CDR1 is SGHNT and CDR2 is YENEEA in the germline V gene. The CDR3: CASSLGGGTSYEQYF. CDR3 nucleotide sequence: TGTGCCAGCAGCTTAGGCGGGGGGACCTCCTACGAGCAGTACTTC.

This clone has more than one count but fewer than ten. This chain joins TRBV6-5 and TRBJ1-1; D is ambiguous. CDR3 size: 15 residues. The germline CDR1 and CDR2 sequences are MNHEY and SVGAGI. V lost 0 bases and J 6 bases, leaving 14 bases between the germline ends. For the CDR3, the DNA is TGTGCCAGCAGTTACTCGGCCGGGTCCGGGGCTGAAGCTTTCTTT. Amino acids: CASSYSAGSGAEAFF.

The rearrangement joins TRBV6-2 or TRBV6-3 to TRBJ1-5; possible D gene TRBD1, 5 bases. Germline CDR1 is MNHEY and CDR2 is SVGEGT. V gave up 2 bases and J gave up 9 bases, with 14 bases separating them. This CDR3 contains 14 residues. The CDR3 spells CASSYPPTGLPQHF. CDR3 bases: TGTGCCAGCAGTTACCCCCCCACAGGACTGCCCCAGCATTTT.

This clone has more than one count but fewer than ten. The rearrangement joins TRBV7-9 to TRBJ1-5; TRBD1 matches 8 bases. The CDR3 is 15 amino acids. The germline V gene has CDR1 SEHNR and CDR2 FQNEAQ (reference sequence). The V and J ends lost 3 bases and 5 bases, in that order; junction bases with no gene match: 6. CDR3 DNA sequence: TGTGCCAGCAGCTTTCCGGACAGGGACGATCAGCCCCAGCATTTT. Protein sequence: CASSFPDRDDQPQHF. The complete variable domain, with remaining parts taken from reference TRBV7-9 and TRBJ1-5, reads DTGVSQNPRHKITKRGQNVTFRCDPISEHNRLYWYRQTLGQGPEFLTYFQNEAQLEKSRLLSDRFSAERPKGSFSTLEIQRTEQGDSAMYLCASSFPDRDDQPQHFGDGTRLSIL.

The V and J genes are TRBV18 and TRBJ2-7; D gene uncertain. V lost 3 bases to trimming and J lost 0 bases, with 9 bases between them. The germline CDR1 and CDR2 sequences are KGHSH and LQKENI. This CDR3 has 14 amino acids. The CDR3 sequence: CASSPPIPSYEQYF. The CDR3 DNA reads TGTGCCAGCTCACCTCCTATTCCCTCCTACGAGCAGTACTTC. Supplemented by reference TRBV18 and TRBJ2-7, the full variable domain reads NAGVMQNPRHLVRRRGQEARLRCSPMKGHSHVYWYRQLPEEGLKFMVYLQKENIIDESGMPKERFSAEFPKEGPSILRIQQVVRGDSAAYFCASSPPIPSYEQYFGPGTRLTVT.

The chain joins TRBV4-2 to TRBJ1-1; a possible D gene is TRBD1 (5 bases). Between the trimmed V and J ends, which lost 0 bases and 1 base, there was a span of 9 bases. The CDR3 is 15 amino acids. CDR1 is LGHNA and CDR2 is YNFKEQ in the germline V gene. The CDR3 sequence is CASSQDRQGNTEAFF. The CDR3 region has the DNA TGTGCCAGCAGCCAAGATAGGCAGGGGAACACTGAAGCTTTCTTT.

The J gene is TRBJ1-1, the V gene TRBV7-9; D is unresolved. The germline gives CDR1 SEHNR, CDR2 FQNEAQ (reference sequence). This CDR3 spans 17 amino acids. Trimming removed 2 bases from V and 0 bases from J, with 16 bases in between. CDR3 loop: CASSLNEGPELNTEAFF. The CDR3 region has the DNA TGTGCCAGCAGCTTAAATGAGGGTCCGGAACTGAACACTGAAGCTTTCTTT.